The clone carrying this T cell receptor beta chain was picked up a small number of times. This entry is derived from a study of shared T cell receptors in the human thymus. Using immunoSEQ multiplex PCR, the repertoire was profiled, and TCRdb retains in-frame clones only, with some absent. The data show some 760,000 clones, approximately 83% seen once. The J segment lost 6 bases and the V segment lost 4 bases, leaving 2 bases of the junction unmatched. Germline assignment: CDR1 MGHDK and CDR2 SYGVNS. This CDR3 spans 12 amino acids. Separately, the same data were catalogued under a study of human thymus T cells.

The chain carries TRBV25-1 and TRBJ1-2; 7 nucleotides match TRBD1. This TCR was recovered from a girl younger than two with a congenital heart defect. The specimen sequenced was thymocytes. The CDR3 region has the DNA TGTGCCAGCAGTGTTAGGGGGCATGGCTACACCTTC. Amino acid sequence: CASSVRGHGYTF.